The rows below give T cell receptor beta chains drawn from one sample of a study of cytomegalovirus exposure and HLA in healthy donors. Sequencing used immunoSEQ multiplex PCR; TCRdb keeps in-frame clones, though not all of them. This table lists 100,000 to 150,000 clones. Sequenced input: PBMCs. The receptors originated from a man younger than 35 in good health and CMV-seronegative. Each CDR3 is given with its conserved first and last residue. The order of the fields is V gene, J gene, D gene, CDR3 DNA, CDR3 protein. D genes are given only for firm matches.

v_gene: TRBV27; j_gene: TRBJ2-2; d_gene: TRBD1; CDR3nt: TGTGCCAGCAAAGCACTTATCGTCACGGGGGACAGGGTAGCTGACACAGGGGAGCTGTTTTTT; CDR3aa: CASKALIVTGDRVADTGELFF
v_gene: TRBV27; j_gene: TRBJ2-7; d_gene: TRBD1; CDR3nt: TGTGCCAGCAGCTTTGGACAGGGGCTCTACGAGCAGTACTTC; CDR3aa: CASSFGQGLYEQYF
v_gene: TRBV25-1; j_gene: TRBJ1-1; d_gene: .; CDR3nt: TGTGCCAGCAGTGCCCACAGGGATGGGAACACTGAAGCTTTCTTT; CDR3aa: CASSAHRDGNTEAFF
v_gene: TRBV30; j_gene: TRBJ1-1; d_gene: .; CDR3nt: TGTGCCTGGAGTGTAGGGCAGGGGAAGGGGGTGAACACTGAAGCTTTCTTT; CDR3aa: CAWSVGQGKGVNTEAFF
v_gene: TRBV6-4; j_gene: TRBJ2-3; d_gene: TRBD2; CDR3nt: TGTGCCAGCAGTGACGGGACTAGCGGGGCAGATACGCAGTATTTT; CDR3aa: CASSDGTSGADTQYF
v_gene: TRBV18; j_gene: TRBJ1-3; d_gene: .; CDR3nt: TGTGCCAGCTCATCGAACGCAGGGCAAAGCTCTGGAAACACCATATATTTT; CDR3aa: CASSSNAGQSSGNTIYF
v_gene: TRBV28; j_gene: TRBJ2-7; d_gene: TRBD2; CDR3nt: TGTGCCAGCAGCGGAATGACTAGCGGGAGCCACGAGCAGTACTTC; CDR3aa: CASSGMTSGSHEQYF
v_gene: TRBV18; j_gene: TRBJ1-2; d_gene: TRBD1; CDR3nt: TGTGCCAGCTCACCAAAAGGAATGGCAGGGGGGCACTATGGCTACACCTTC; CDR3aa: CASSPKGMAGGHYGYTF
v_gene: TRBV27; j_gene: TRBJ2-7; d_gene: .; CDR3nt: TGTGCCAGCAGTTTACGTAGGTTATGGGGCTCCTACGACGAGCAGTACTTC; CDR3aa: CASSLRRLWGSYDEQYF
v_gene: TRBV6-1; j_gene: TRBJ1-2; d_gene: .; CDR3nt: TGTGCCATCCGGGACACCCAGTATGGCTACACCTTC; CDR3aa: CAIRDTQYGYTF
v_gene: TRBV28; j_gene: TRBJ1-1; d_gene: .; CDR3nt: TGTGCCAGCAGTTTAGCAGGGGAAAAAGCTGAAGCTTTCTTT; CDR3aa: CASSLAGEKAEAFF
v_gene: TRBV5-1; j_gene: TRBJ1-4; d_gene: .; CDR3nt: TGCGCCAGCAGCTCCGCCGTGGGCCGGAATGAAAAACTGTTTTTT; CDR3aa: CASSSAVGRNEKLFF
v_gene: TRBV5-1; j_gene: TRBJ1-1; d_gene: .; CDR3nt: TGCGCCAGCAGCTCGGACTTGAACACTGAAGCTTTCTTT; CDR3aa: CASSSDLNTEAFF
v_gene: TRBV27; j_gene: TRBJ1-5; d_gene: .; CDR3nt: TGTGCCAGCTCAGAGCAGGTTAGCAATCAGCCCCAGCATTTT; CDR3aa: CASSEQVSNQPQHF
v_gene: TRBV6-1; j_gene: TRBJ2-7; d_gene: TRBD2; CDR3nt: TGTGCCAGCAGTGCCGGGACTAGCGTCTACGAGCAGTACTTC; CDR3aa: CASSAGTSVYEQYF